The 29 T cell receptor beta chains given below trace back to one sample, sequenced in a study of vaccination and CD4 T cells after COVID-19. Cultured CD4+ T cells had their DNA profiled by the Oncomine TCR Beta short-read assay. TCRdb itself ran the PCR reads through MiXCR, one entry per CDR3 protein. This table holds fewer than 5,500 distinct CDR3 sequences, 40% to 50% found once. What these receptors recognize is not known. The treatment: approximately nine-day PBMC culture with coronavirus spike peptide pools or control peptides (ViraFEST assay). Material: CD4+ T cells from blood, cultured in vitro, obtained after SARS-CoV-2 vaccination. These receptors all stem from a human donor who had recovered from COVID-19.

The J gene is TRBJ2-1, the V gene TRBV10-3; D ambiguous. Germline V gives CDR1 ENHRY, CDR2 SYGVKD. CDR3 length: 14 amino acids. V lost 4 bases to trimming and J lost 8 bases, with 15 bases between them. CDR3: CAISGTPADDEQFF. The CDR3 region has the DNA TGTGCCATCAGTGGAACCCCGGCGGACGATGAGCAGTTCTTC.

This clonotype was seen more than once but under ten times. This rearrangement joins TRBV10-3 to TRBJ2-3; 8 bases agree with TRBD2. Per the germline V gene, CDR1 is ENHRY and CDR2 is SYGVKD. This CDR3 is 15 amino acids long. V lost 7 bases, J lost 3 bases, and 9 bases stayed unmatched. Here the CDR3 reads CAIKERGRETDTQYF. CDR3 DNA sequence: TGTGCCATCAAGGAGCGGGGGCGAGAGACAGATACGCAGTATTTT.

This rearrangement joins TRBV6-1 to TRBJ1-2; a weak D match, TRBD1 (6 bases). The V gene's germline CDR1 is MNHNS and CDR2 SASEGT. The CDR3 extends over 15 amino acids. Trimming pared 1 base from V and 4 bases from J, leaving 13 bases between. CDR3 sequence (DNA): TGTGCCAGCAGTGAAGATCGGGGGCGAGTCTATGGCTACACCTTC. The encoded protein is CASSEDRGRVYGYTF.

This rearrangement joins TRBV10-3 to TRBJ2-7; D not resolved. Looked up from germline, CDR1 is ENHRY and CDR2 is SYGVKD. This CDR3 is built from 12 residues. Trimming removed 2 bases at V and 4 bases at J, with 6 bases between. This chain's CDR3 is CAISEPGYEQYF. In DNA form, the CDR3 reads TGTGCCATCAGTGAGCCAGGTTACGAGCAGTACTTC.

The sample holds one count of this clonotype. Being one base from a much bigger clone, this may be a read error. This sequence joins TRBV24-1 and TRBJ2-2; 8 bases map to TRBD2. Trimming removed 5 bases from V and 3 bases from J; junction bases left unmatched: 4. This CDR3 has 15 amino acids. Germline assignment: CDR1 KGHDR and CDR2 SFDVKD. DNA of the CDR3: TGTGCCACCAGTGGTTTACTAGCGGACACCGGGGAGCTGTTTTTT. It translates to CATSGLLADTGELFF.

This clonotype has more than one count but fewer than ten. The J gene is TRBJ2-2, the V gene TRBV27; D might be TRBD1 or TRBD2, each matching 6 bases. The V end lost 3 bases, the J end lost 5 bases, and 16 bases lay between the germline ends. CDR1 is MNHEY and CDR2 is SMNVEV in the germline V gene (reference sequence). The CDR3 consists of 16 residues. In nucleotides, the CDR3 is TGTGCCAGCAGTTTCCTGGGGGGCTGGGGAACCGGGGAGCTGTTTTTT. Its translation: CASSFLGGWGTGELFF.

This chain joins TRBV24-1 and TRBJ2-5; TRBD1 might be the D (5 bases). CDR3 length: 14 amino acids. V dropped 1 base and J dropped 4 bases, with 9 bases sitting between them. Germline CDR1 reads KGHDR; CDR2 reads SFDVKD. In nucleotides, the CDR3 is TGTGCCACCAGTGATTTTCGAAGGGGAGAGACCCAGTACTTC. It specifies CATSDFRRGETQYF.

The CDR3 reads CASRPGGWAKNIQYF. The CDR3 DNA reads as TGTGCCAGCAGGCCGGGGGGGTGGGCCAAAAACATTCAGTACTTC. This sequence joins TRBV6-1 and TRBJ2-4; 8 bases are shared with TRBD2. With V trimmed by 6 bases and J by 1 base, 5 bases remained unmatched. CDR3 length equals 15 residues. Germline V lookup: CDR1 MNHNS, CDR2 SASEGT.

This clonotype was seen a few times. The chain joins TRBV19 to TRBJ1-1; D is perhaps TRBD1 (6 bases). V lost 5 bases and J lost 4, with 11 bases in between. The CDR3 is made up of 13 amino acids. The germline V gene encodes CDR1 LNHDA and CDR2 SQIVND (reference sequence). The CDR3 sequence: CASSLRTATEAFF. DNA for the CDR3: TGTGCCAGTAGTTTACGGACAGCCACTGAAGCTTTCTTT.

This clonotype has a handful of counts. The gene calls are TRBV6-1 and TRBJ1-2; no clear D. The V end lost 5 bases, the J end lost 0 bases, and 10 bases lay between the germline ends. Germline lookup yields CDR1 MNHNS and CDR2 SASEGT. The CDR3 has 14 amino acids. CDR3 region: CASSQDGPNYGYTF. CDR3 nucleotides: TGTGCCAGCAGTCAAGACGGACCTAACTATGGCTACACCTTC.

The rearrangement uses TRBV6-2 or TRBV6-3 and TRBJ1-2, with D maybe TRBD1 (6 bases). The germline V gene encodes CDR1 MNHEY and CDR2 SVGEGT. The CDR3 sequence is 14 residues long. Trimming left V 5 bases short and J 4 bases short, with 14 bases between. Written as DNA, the CDR3 is TGTGCCAGCAGTCCCCGGACAGTTTCCTATGGCTACACCTTC. Its protein product is CASSPRTVSYGYTF.

This chain links TRBV20-1 with TRBJ2-7; TRBD2 matches at 13 bases. The CDR3 loop spans 13 amino acids. Germline V gene data show CDR1 as DFQATT and CDR2 as SNEGSKA (reference sequence). Germline trimming cut 5 bases from V and 5 bases from J; bases unmatched to any gene: 3. CDR3 region: CSAWTSGSHEQYF. The DNA for the CDR3 is TGCAGTGCTTGGACTAGCGGGAGCCACGAGCAGTACTTC.

In this sample, this clonotype turned up once. The chain links TRBV30 to TRBJ2-6, with D unresolved. The V end was cut by 0 bases, the J end by 0 bases, with 3 bases between. The CDR3 loop spans 14 amino acids. Germline V gene sequence: CDR1 GTSNPN, CDR2 SVGIG (reference sequence). The CDR3 here is CAWSVGSGANVLTF. DNA of the CDR3: TGTGCCTGGAGTGTCGGCTCTGGGGCCAACGTCCTGACTTTC.

CDR3 amino acids: CASSVDTPGTGEAFF. For the CDR3, the DNA is TGTGCCAGCAGCGTAGATACCCCCGGGACAGGTGAAGCTTTCTTT. The chain combines TRBV9 with TRBJ1-1, with TRBD1 matching 8 bases. Unmatched junction bases numbered 8, after V lost 0 bases and J lost 7 bases. The CDR3 consists of 15 residues. Germline V gives CDR1 SGDLS, CDR2 YYNGEE.

This chain links TRBV29-1 with TRBJ1-1; weak D call: TRBD1 (6 bases). The germline V gene encodes CDR1 SQVTM and CDR2 ANQGSEA. The CDR3 runs 13 residues. V lost 6 bases and J 1 base, leaving 12 bases between the germline ends. This CDR3 is CSVLRGANTEAFF. The CDR3 DNA reads TGCAGCGTCCTACGGGGGGCGAACACTGAAGCTTTCTTT.

This sequence joins TRBV19 and TRBJ1-3; D is ambiguous. Trimming cost V 4 bases and J 3 bases, with 16 bases left between them. Germline CDR1 is LNHDA and CDR2 is SQIVND (reference sequence). This CDR3 spans 16 amino acids. CDR3 region: CASSSSGRGGGNTIYF. The CDR3 DNA sequence: TGTGCCAGTAGTAGTTCGGGCCGGGGTGGTGGAAACACCATATATTTT.

The rearrangement joins TRBV11-3 to TRBJ1-1; no reliable D call. The CDR3 spans 15 residues. The V end was cut by 1 base, the J end by 0 bases, with 9 bases between. Per germline, CDR1 SGHNT and CDR2 YENEEA. CDR3 amino acids: CASSLGPGMNTEAFF. As DNA, the CDR3 is TGTGCCAGCAGCTTAGGTCCAGGAATGAACACTGAAGCTTTCTTT.

This rearrangement joins TRBV20-1 to TRBJ1-2; D call uncertain. CDR1 DFQATT and CDR2 SNEGSKA come from the germline V gene (reference sequence). This CDR3 spans 15 amino acids. V was trimmed by 0 bases and J by 4 bases, leaving 15 bases between them. CDR3 in DNA: TGCAGTGCTAGAGATCGCACCACCTCGTTCTATGGCTACACCTTC. Its translation is CSARDRTTSFYGYTF.

The chain recombines TRBV19 with TRBJ1-5, with 12 positions matching TRBD1. Per germline, CDR1 LNHDA and CDR2 SQIVND (reference sequence). The length of the CDR3 is 15 residues. Germline trimming cut 5 bases from V and 7 bases from J; bases unmatched to any gene: 6. CDR3 sequence: CASSSGQGAYQPQHF. DNA of the CDR3: TGTGCCAGTAGTTCGGGACAGGGGGCGTACCAGCCCCAGCATTTT.

The chain links TRBV21-1 to TRBJ2-3; no check of the table's D call, TRBD1, against the DNA was made. TRBV21-1 is a pseudogene. This CDR3 contains 17 residues. CDR3 in amino acids: CASRPIHTLGTTDTQYF. The CDR3 DNA is TGTGCCAGCAGGCCCATTCATACCCTGGGCACCACAGATACGCAGTATTTT.

This clonotype was counted between two and nine times. The rearrangement links TRBV20-1 to TRBJ1-1, with 9 positions matching TRBD1. Per germline, CDR1 DFQATT and CDR2 SNEGSKA (reference sequence). J lost 5 bases, V lost 5 bases, and 6 bases had no gene match. The CDR3 extends over 13 amino acids. CDR3 nucleotide sequence: TGCAGTGCTCTTAACAGGGGGCAGACTGAAGCTTTCTTT. The encoded protein is CSALNRGQTEAFF.

This clonotype is deemed medium-sized (0.01 to 0.1%). The chain employs TRBV20-1 and TRBJ2-7; 12 bases agree with TRBD2. The CDR3 is 15 amino acids. From germline, CDR1 is DFQATT and CDR2 SNEGSKA (reference sequence). The V gene end was trimmed by 2 bases and the J gene end by 1 base; junction bases not matched to a gene: 3. The CDR3 bases are TGCAGTGCTAGAACTAGCGGGGGGTCATCCTACGAGCAGTACTTC. Translated, it gives CSARTSGGSSYEQYF.

This sequence joins TRBV6-1 and TRBJ2-5; 11 nucleotides align to TRBD1. V lost 6 bases and J lost 5; bases outside the gene matches: 5. This CDR3 region has 14 residues. CDR1 is MNHNS and CDR2 is SASEGT in the germline V gene. CDR3 residues: CASSSGTGGETQYF. The CDR3 nucleotides are TGTGCCAGCAGCTCCGGGACAGGGGGTGAGACCCAGTACTTC.

The chain is built from TRBV24-1 and TRBJ2-1; D is perhaps TRBD2 (5 bases). The CDR3 totals 14 residues. Germline lookup yields CDR1 KGHDR and CDR2 SFDVKD. Between the trimmed V and J ends, which lost 5 bases and 5 bases, there was a span of 12 bases. The CDR3 DNA reads as TGTGCCACCAGTGGCTGGAGGTCCCACAATGAGCAGTTCTTC. Protein: CATSGWRSHNEQFF.

This clonotype was counted only a few times. The chain combines TRBV30 with TRBJ1-1, with D unresolved. CDR1 is GTSNPN, CDR2 SVGIG, per germline (reference sequence). V lost 0 bases and J 3 bases, leaving 11 bases between the germline ends. The CDR3 spans 14 residues. CDR3 region: CAWSVRLGYTEAFF. CDR3 sequence (DNA): TGTGCCTGGAGTGTACGTTTGGGGTACACTGAAGCTTTCTTT. The entire variable domain, with the rest obtained from reference TRBV30 and TRBJ1-1, is as follows: SQTIHQWPATLVQPVGSPLSLECTVEGTSNPNLYWYRQAAGRGLQLLFYSVGIGQISSEVPQNLSASRPQDRQFILSSKKLLLSDSGFYLCAWSVRLGYTEAFFGQGTRLTVV.

This clonotype was observed a few times. The V and J genes are TRBV6-4 and TRBJ2-3; D not certain. The germline V gene has CDR1 MRHNA and CDR2 SNTAGT. V was clipped by 6 bases and J by 0 bases, with 10 bases between them. The CDR3 length is 14 residues. As DNA, the CDR3 is TGTGCCAGCAGACAGTCCATTAGCACAGATACGCAGTATTTT. This translates into CASRQSISTDTQYF.

This clonotype was seen a handful of times. The J gene is TRBJ2-6, the V gene TRBV27, with D unclear. The V gene lost 3 bases and the J gene lost 0 bases, with 9 bases spanning the gap. This CDR3 is 16 amino acids long. Germline CDR1 and CDR2: MNHEY and SMNVEV (reference sequence). In DNA, the CDR3 is TGTGCCAGCAGTTTGGGCGGCTTCTCTGGGGCCAACGTCCTGACTTTC. Its protein product is CASSLGGFSGANVLTF.

This chain uses TRBV7-6 with TRBJ1-3; TRBD1 agrees at 10 bases. Germline CDR1 SGHVS, CDR2 FNYEAQ. V lost 4 bases and J lost 3; bases outside the gene matches: 9. The CDR3 loop spans 17 amino acids. The CDR3 sequence is CASSSRARTGGGNTIYF. The DNA of the CDR3 is TGTGCCAGCAGCTCCCGTGCCCGGACAGGGGGTGGAAACACCATATATTTT.

The chain combines TRBV6-5 with TRBJ1-2; the D gene is possibly TRBD1 (5 bases). Germline-derived CDR1 and CDR2 are MNHEY and SVGAGI. Trimming took off 2 bases at V and 7 bases at J, with 11 bases between the two ends. This CDR3 is 13 amino acids long. The CDR3 loop is CASSYKGPRGYTF. The CDR3 nucleotides are TGTGCCAGCAGTTACAAGGGGCCCCGTGGCTACACCTTC.